This TCR beta chain is drawn from a study of blood T cell repertoires in COVID-19 (dated by TCRdb to between 2020 and 2021). At the level of the whole study: The collaborator samples originated in the United States, Italy and Spain and spanned the acute and convalescent phases of COVID-19. Nearly every sample came with metadata listing a de-identified subject ID, COVID-19 status, age in years and sex. The dataset comprised deeply sampled blood TCRbeta repertoires from subjects exposed to, actively infected with, or recovered from COVID-19. The material from the prospective study consisted of cDNA or gDNA derived from T cells, B-cell-depleted T cells, or PBMCs. Where available, HLA class I and class II types were obtained from metadata supplied by the sample provider rather than from assay-based typing. Samples came from the ongoing ImmuneRACE study (first 160 participants) plus 1,254 subjects from 6 global collaborators. A freely available public database, intended as a resource for researchers studying the immune response to SARS-CoV-2, is where the repertoires were released. Broader findings and caveats from the paper: The amount of clinical and demographic metadata varied by source and participant and was provided uncurated.

Remarks on this clone: There is no known antigen for this receptor. Base-call qualities are not available, and no considerably larger clone is one nucleotide away.

TCRbeta CDR3 regions were amplified from genomic DNA by means of the immunoSEQ Assay, a bias-controlled multiplex PCR. As for the authors' bioinformatics: The number of nucleated cells in each sample was estimated from the amplification of reference gene primers within the assay. To quantify the absolute abundance of each unique TCRbeta CDR3 rearrangement, sequence reads were collapsed and filtered. For each sample, productive Simpson clonality was calculated as the square root of Simpson's diversity index over productive rearrangements. In its TCRdb copy, this immuneACCESS table keeps in-frame sequences only and misses some clones. Where compared with another copy, unresolved V genes explain less than half of these, and the others have no known cause. The D gene and trimming were derived from the DNA, and the V and J assignments and clone size from that table. For this sample there are over 250,000 clones; roughly 86% appear just once. The top ten constitute approximately 5% of the sample.

Enrolling through a virtual design, the prospective study's participants ranged in age from roughly 18 to 90 years and lived across approximately 25 United States geographic areas. In the prospective study, cohorts were assigned on the basis of participant-reported clinical history obtained from a screening survey and a study questionnaire. ImmuneRACE Cohort 3 recovered participants were defined by two consecutive negative NP/OP PCR tests, healthcare professional clearance, or symptom resolution. Each participant in the prospective study had whole blood, serum and a nasopharyngeal or oropharyngeal swab collected by mobile phlebotomists. Additional blood draws and questionnaires over a 2-month period could optionally be provided by prospective study participants. Before DNA extraction, blood samples from the prospective study were shipped at room temperature or frozen. CDR1 and CDR2, looked up from the germline V gene, are SNHLY and FYNNEI. Taken from cysteine to phenylalanine, the CDR3 has 14 residues. Only the CDR3 DNA stays, 42 bases, in frame from base 1. V is pared back by 7 bases and J by 4 bases, with 16 bases lying between the germline termini.

This receptor was taken from a woman in her 30s who had recovered from COVID-19. The sequenced material came from PBMCs or T cells enriched from blood (not recorded which). The chain joins TRBV2 to TRBJ1-2, and perhaps TRBD1 as D gene, on 5 matching bases. CDR3 reads: CASMKTVPIYGYTF. Here is the DNA: TGTGCCAGCATGAAGACAGTACCTATCTATGGCTACACCTTC.